Listed below are T cell receptor beta chains from one sample, sequenced in a study of T cell responses to AZD1222 COVID-19 vaccine. TCRdb's table, derived via immunoSEQ multiplex PCR, lists solely in-frame clones and lacks some. Found here are 25,000 to 30,000 clones, roughly 90% of them singletons; the top ten hold 1.3%. The sample was peripheral blood, taken on day 0 of AZD1222 vaccination. All receptors come from an adult in good health. Each CDR3 is given with its conserved first and last residue. Fields, in order: clone size, V gene, J gene, D gene, CDR3 DNA, CDR3 protein. The D gene is left open where the match is weak. For some rows the clone size is stated as once, few or many, or as a class when expanded; others skip it.

clone_size: once; v_call: TRBV2; j_call: TRBJ2-2; d_call: NA; cdr3_nt: TGTGCCAGCAGTGGTAGTTGGGGACGGGATACCGGGGAGCTGTTTTTT; cdr3_aa: CASSGSWGRDTGELFF
clone_size: once; v_call: TRBV6-4; j_call: TRBJ2-7; d_call: TRBD2; cdr3_nt: TGTGCCAGCAGTGAGAAAGCGGGGCTCTCTTACGAGCAGTACTTC; cdr3_aa: CASSEKAGLSYEQYF
clone_size: NA; v_call: TRBV2; j_call: TRBJ2-6; d_call: TRBD1; cdr3_nt: TGTGCCAGCAGCCGGGACAGGGTATCTGGGGCCAACGTCCTGACTTTC; cdr3_aa: CASSRDRVSGANVLTF
clone_size: few; v_call: TRBV3-1/TRBV3-2; j_call: TRBJ2-7; d_call: TRBD1; cdr3_nt: TGTGCCAGCAGCTCTCAACAGGGGTCCTACGAGCAGTACTTC; cdr3_aa: CASSSQQGSYEQYF
clone_size: NA; v_call: TRBV28; j_call: TRBJ2-5; d_call: TRBD2; cdr3_nt: TGTGCCAGCAGTCACTCGGCTAGCGGGAGATCGAGGGAGACCCAGTACTTC; cdr3_aa: CASSHSASGRSRETQYF
clone_size: NA; v_call: TRBV19; j_call: TRBJ2-3; d_call: NA; cdr3_nt: TGTGCCAGTAGTATGAGGCAGTTCACAGATACGCAGTATTTT; cdr3_aa: CASSMRQFTDTQYF
clone_size: few; v_call: TRBV10-3; j_call: TRBJ1-4; d_call: NA; cdr3_nt: TGTGCCATCAGCCTAACTAATGAAAAACTGTTTTTT; cdr3_aa: CAISLTNEKLFF
clone_size: NA; v_call: TRBV5-1; j_call: TRBJ1-6; d_call: NA; cdr3_nt: TGCGCCAGCAGCTTGATCCCGGAGAATTCACCCCTCCACTTT; cdr3_aa: CASSLIPENSPLHF
clone_size: NA; v_call: TRBV19; j_call: TRBJ2-6; d_call: NA; cdr3_nt: TGTGCTACTCAATCTCTCTCTGGGGCCAACGTCCTGACTTTC; cdr3_aa: CATQSLSGANVLTF
clone_size: NA; v_call: TRBV11-3; j_call: TRBJ2-1; d_call: NA; cdr3_nt: TGTGCCAGCAGCTTAGGCCGGTCCGCGGATGAGCAGTTCTTC; cdr3_aa: CASSLGRSADEQFF
clone_size: NA; v_call: TRBV11-2; j_call: TRBJ1-2; d_call: TRBD1; cdr3_nt: TGTGCCAGCAGCTTAGAGACAGGGGCCTATGGCTACACCTTC; cdr3_aa: CASSLETGAYGYTF
clone_size: NA; v_call: TRBV4-1; j_call: TRBJ2-3; d_call: TRBD2; cdr3_nt: TGCGCCAGCAGCCAATGGGAGCGGGACTCAGATACGCAGTATTTT; cdr3_aa: CASSQWERDSDTQYF
clone_size: few; v_call: TRBV13; j_call: TRBJ2-7; d_call: NA; cdr3_nt: TGTGCCAGCAGCGCGGGTAAGGGTACAAGCTTACCTAACTTC; cdr3_aa: CASSAGKGTSLPNF
clone_size: NA; v_call: TRBV3-1/TRBV3-2; j_call: TRBJ2-5; d_call: TRBD2; cdr3_nt: TGTGCCAGCAGCCAGACCGGGACTAGTTTTGAGACCCAGTACTTC; cdr3_aa: CASSQTGTSFETQYF
clone_size: once; v_call: TRBV6-1; j_call: TRBJ2-1; d_call: TRBD2; cdr3_nt: TGTGCCAGCAGTGGCCCCAAGGTCCGGGGGAGGGGCAATGAGCAGTTCTTC; cdr3_aa: CASSGPKVRGRGNEQFF
clone_size: NA; v_call: TRBV30; j_call: TRBJ2-2; d_call: TRBD2; cdr3_nt: TGTGCCTCTGACTCCGGGACTAGCGGGAGGAAGTGGTCCGGGGAGCTGTTTTTT; cdr3_aa: CASDSGTSGRKWSGELFF
clone_size: NA; v_call: TRBV5-4; j_call: TRBJ1-2; d_call: NA; cdr3_nt: TGTGCCAGCAGCCGGGGAGCCAGGGCAGTTAATCAAGACTATGGCTACACCTTC; cdr3_aa: CASSRGARAVNQDYGYTF
clone_size: NA; v_call: TRBV5-1; j_call: TRBJ2-1; d_call: TRBD2; cdr3_nt: TGCGCCAGCAGTGTAATAGCGGGAGGTGGGAATGAGCAGTTCTTC; cdr3_aa: CASSVIAGGGNEQFF
clone_size: NA; v_call: TRBV18; j_call: TRBJ1-2; d_call: TRBD1; cdr3_nt: TGTGCCAGCTCACCAATAGGACAGGGATCCTGGGGCTACACCTTC; cdr3_aa: CASSPIGQGSWGYTF